The 15 T cell receptor beta chains in this list originate from one sample, sequenced in a study of cytomegalovirus exposure and HLA in healthy donors. Vbeta (60) and Jbeta (13) primers were used in the PCR. Repertoires were generated with immunoSEQ multiplex PCR, while TCRdb's copy carries only in-frame clones and drops some. This table has around 150,000 clones, about four fifths appearing once. The specimen sequenced was PBMCs. These TCRs come from a man in his fifties in good health and CMV-seropositive.

This clone was counted a single time. V and J are TRBV5-1 and TRBJ1-4; 8 positions match TRBD1. The CDR3 is made up of 16 amino acids. Germline CDR1 is SGHRS and CDR2 is YFSETQ. The J segment lost 3 bases and the V segment lost 4 bases, leaving 8 bases of the junction unmatched. CDR3 sequence (DNA): TGCGCCAGCAGCCCCCGAGGACAGGGCCCTAATGAAAAACTGTTTTTT. It encodes CASSPRGQGPNEKLFF.

The chain recombines TRBV7-9 with TRBJ1-1, with a weak D call TRBD1 (5 bases). The CDR3 runs 15 residues. Per germline, CDR1 SEHNR and CDR2 FQNEAQ (reference sequence). V lost 5 bases, J lost 2 bases, and 15 bases lay in between. The CDR3 DNA follows: TGTGCCAGCAGCACCTACCGGGACTCCAACACTGAAGCTTTCTTT. Its protein product is CASSTYRDSNTEAFF.

This rearrangement joins TRBV20-1 to TRBJ2-1; TRBD1 matches 8 bases. The CDR3 runs 11 residues. Germline CDR1 DFQATT, CDR2 SNEGSKA (reference sequence). Trimming cost V 6 bases and J 7 bases; bases outside gene matches: 2. Written as DNA, the CDR3 is TGCAGTGCAACAGGGGGGAATGAGCAGTTCTTC. Its protein product is CSATGGNEQFF.

The chain is built from TRBV29-1 and TRBJ2-1; 8 bases align to TRBD2. The CDR3 covers 13 residues. The V segment lost 7 bases and the J segment 4 bases; nucleotides outside the gene matches: 6. Germline CDR1 reads SQVTM; CDR2 reads ANQGSEA. The CDR3 protein is CSAAGDFYNEQFF. CDR3 in DNA: TGCAGCGCAGCGGGGGACTTTTACAATGAGCAGTTCTTC.

The genes are TRBV4-3 and TRBJ1-4, with no clear D. The germline V and J ends were trimmed by 3 bases and 0 bases, with 8 bases remaining between them. Germline V CDR1 and CDR2: LGHNA, YSLEER. The CDR3 has 15 amino acids. The CDR3 bases are TGCGCCAGCAGCCAGGTTCTAACAACTAATGAAAAACTGTTTTTT. Amino acids: CASSQVLTTNEKLFF.

V usage is TRBV18 and J usage is TRBJ2-7, with TRBD2 as a possible D gene (5 bases). Per germline, CDR1 KGHSH and CDR2 LQKENI. The CDR3 length is 15 residues. The V end was cut by 3 bases, the J end by 1 base, with 13 bases between. The CDR3 sequence: CASSPSLEGSYEQYF. The CDR3 nucleotides read TGTGCCAGCTCACCCTCCCTCGAGGGATCCTACGAGCAGTACTTC.

The rearrangement links TRBV7-2 to TRBJ2-5; 10 bases agree with TRBD2. Looked up from germline, CDR1 is SGHTA and CDR2 is FQGNSA. The CDR3 has 16 amino acids. J was trimmed by 5 bases and V by 1 base; bases with no gene match: 7. The chain's CDR3 is CASSLVAAGGKETQYF. CDR3 in DNA: TGTGCCAGCAGCTTAGTCGCAGCGGGAGGGAAGGAGACCCAGTACTTC. The whole variable domain, remainder taken from reference TRBV7-2 and TRBJ2-5, is GAGVSQSPSNKVTEKGKDVELRCDPISGHTALYWYRQSLGQGLEFLIYFQGNSAPDKSGLPSDRFSAERTGGSVSTLTIQRTQQEDSAVYLCASSLVAAGGKETQYFGPGTRLLVL.

The genes are TRBV7-3 and TRBJ2-3, with 11 bases lining up with TRBD2. The V gene's germline CDR1 is SGHTA and CDR2 FQGTGA. This CDR3 spans 16 amino acids. The trim removed 0 bases at V and 4 bases at J, leaving 3 bases unmatched. The CDR3, as DNA: TGTGCCAGCAGCTTAACTAGCGGGGGGGGGTCAGATACGCAGTATTTT. Translating it yields CASSLTSGGGSDTQYF.

The V and J genes are TRBV27 and TRBJ2-7; the match to TRBD1 covers 9 bases. From germline, CDR1 is MNHEY and CDR2 SMNVEV (reference sequence). This CDR3 is built from 15 residues. With 8 bases clipped from V and 5 bases from J, the junction kept 13 bases outside the gene matches. CDR3 sequence reads: CASAITGTGIHEQYF. DNA for the CDR3: TGTGCCAGCGCCATAACCGGGACAGGGATCCACGAGCAGTACTTC.

This chain uses TRBV5-4 with TRBJ2-5; D gene uncertain. V was trimmed by 4 bases and J by 1 base, leaving 8 bases between them. The germline V gene has CDR1 SGHNT and CDR2 YYREEE (reference sequence). The CDR3 is 13 amino acids. This chain's CDR3 is CASSGGPQETQYF. The CDR3 DNA follows: TGTGCCAGCAGCGGCGGTCCCCAAGAGACCCAGTACTTC.

The rearrangement links TRBV10-3 to TRBJ2-3, with 13 positions matching TRBD2. Germline values: CDR1 ENHRY, CDR2 SYGVKD. The CDR3 sequence is 18 residues long. J gave up 1 base and V 3 bases, and 7 bases lay outside the gene matches. CDR3 residues: CAISEPGTSGDRTDTQYF. The CDR3 DNA reads as TGTGCCATCAGTGAACCCGGGACTAGCGGGGACCGCACAGATACGCAGTATTTT.

This sequence joins TRBV6-5 and TRBJ2-3; weak D call: TRBD2 (5 bases). Trimming took off 0 bases at V and 8 bases at J, with 18 bases between the two ends. The length of the CDR3 is 16 residues. The germline gives CDR1 MNHEY, CDR2 SVGAGI. In nucleotides, the CDR3 is TGTGCCAGCAGTTACTCCCGGGAACGGGCTTCTAGTACGCAGTATTTT. Translated: CASSYSRERASSTQYF.

The rearrangement joins TRBV9 to TRBJ2-3; D perhaps matches TRBD2 (6 bases). Trimming removed 2 bases from V and 0 bases from J, with 7 bases in between. Germline V gene sequence: CDR1 SGDLS, CDR2 YYNGEE. The CDR3 length is 14 residues. In DNA, the CDR3 is TGTGCCAGCAGCGTGGGGGGTAGCACAGATACGCAGTATTTT. Translated: CASSVGGSTDTQYF.

The J gene is TRBJ1-2, the V gene TRBV19; D not certain. V shed 1 base and J shed 4 bases, with 13 bases lying between them. Germline values: CDR1 LNHDA, CDR2 SQIVND (reference sequence). CDR3 length: 15 residues. The CDR3 here is CASSIVPGSSYGYTF. The CDR3, as DNA: TGTGCCAGTAGTATAGTGCCGGGTTCAAGCTATGGCTACACCTTC.

The rearrangement joins TRBV7-8 to TRBJ2-1, with D perhaps TRBD2 (5 bases). Between the trimmed V and J ends, which lost 1 base and 3 bases, there was a span of 7 bases. This CDR3 is 14 amino acids long. The germline V gene encodes CDR1 SGHVS and CDR2 FQNEAQ. CDR3 in amino acids: CASSLGTSYNEQFF. DNA of the CDR3: TGTGCCAGCAGCTTAGGAACTAGCTACAATGAGCAGTTCTTC.